Here is one T cell receptor (beta chain) with its context. The antigen remains undetermined. In TCRdb, the reads were re-called with MiXCR into one record per CDR3 protein. The repertoire holds some 800,000 distinct CDR3 sequences, approximately 32% seen once, with 9.5% to 15% in the top ten. The CDR3 loop spans 12 amino acids. The germline V gene encodes CDR1 SEHNR and CDR2 FQNEAQ (reference sequence). Deletions cut 10 bases from V and 2 bases from J, with 12 bases between. This entry belongs to a study of T cell repertoires in cytomegalovirus infection. Looking at the study overall: Epitope selection comprised recently identified HLA-C-restricted CMV epitopes and well-studied HLA-B-restricted CMV epitopes.

The clonotype was recovered from a human donor in good health (CMV status not recorded). Some clones in this sample may be carry-over from other donors' samples. The rearrangement links TRBV7-9 to TRBJ2-7; possible D gene TRBD2, 5 bases. Sequencing was performed on cultured CD8+ T cells from PBMCs, taken from culture after CMV antigen stimulation. CDR3 coding DNA: TGTGCCACCATGGACTGGACCTACGAGCAGTACGTC. Encoded protein: CATMDWTYEQYV.